These 18 T cell receptor beta chains share one sample of origin, sequenced in a study of blood T cells in healthy people across ages. A sample-barcoded 5' primer and a J-beta primer mix were used in a second PCR of about 7 to 12 cycles. One entry per CDR3 protein results from TCRdb running MiXCR on the 5' RACE reads. The sample gives about 1.6 million distinct CDR3 sequences, roughly a third of which show up once; 10% to 12% is in the top ten. The specimen sequenced was blood. These receptors came from a woman aged 25 to 45 in good health.

J is TRBJ2-7 and V is TRBV6-1, with D unclear. Trimming took 3 bases from V and 2 from J, leaving 8 bases between them. Germline V gene sequence: CDR1 MNHNS, CDR2 SASEGT. The CDR3 has 13 amino acids. The CDR3 loop is CASSEAAPYEQYF. CDR3 coding DNA: TGTGCCAGCAGTGAGGCAGCCCCCTACGAGCAGTACTTC.

This clonotype was counted between two and nine times. The rearrangement uses TRBV27 and TRBJ2-7, with unresolved D. Germline CDR1 MNHEY, CDR2 SMNVEV (reference sequence). Trimming shortened V by 2 bases and J by 1 base, and 9 bases separated the two germline ends. The CDR3 spans 14 residues. CDR3 region: CASSLMYSSYEQYF. The CDR3 DNA sequence: TGTGCCAGCAGTTTAATGTACAGTTCCTACGAGCAGTACTTC.

The sample holds a few counts of this clonotype. At one of its ends the junction is not consistent with the germline gene, which may arise from a read error. This rearrangement joins TRBV9 to TRBJ2-5; maybe TRBD2 (6 bases). The CDR3 runs to 14 residues. CDR1 is SGDLS, CDR2 YYNGEE, per germline. Here the CDR3 DNA reads TGTACCAGCAGCCCCGGAGGGCTGAAAGAGACCCAGTACTTC. Encoded protein: CTSSPGGLKETQYF.

This clonotype was found many times. This rearrangement joins TRBV12-3 or TRBV12-4 to TRBJ2-7; D perhaps matches TRBD1 (5 bases). This CDR3 has 12 amino acids. Trimming removed 5 bases at V and 3 bases at J, with 8 bases between. As DNA, the CDR3 is TGTGCCAGCAGTGCCCAGGGCTACGAGCAGTACTTC. Encoded protein: CASSAQGYEQYF.

The gene calls are TRBV15 and TRBJ2-2, with a tentative D call TRBD2 (5 bases). V was pared by 3 bases and J by 0 bases, with 20 bases between. This CDR3 has 19 amino acids. Germline CDR1 is LNHNV and CDR2 is YYDKDF (reference sequence). The DNA of the CDR3 is TGTGCCACCAGCAGGACTATTGGACGGGAAAGGCCGAACACCGGGGAGCTGTTTTTT. As protein: CATSRTIGRERPNTGELFF.

V is TRBV28 and J is TRBJ1-5; D not resolved. There are 15 residues in the CDR3. V lost 6 bases, J lost 3 bases, and 15 bases lay in between. CDR1 and CDR2 (germline): MDHEN, SYDVKM. The CDR3 nucleotides are TGTGCCAGCAGGCCACAGACTGGCAACAATCAGCCCCAGCATTTT. Its protein is CASRPQTGNNQPQHF.

The chain uses TRBV4-2 and TRBJ2-5; no reliable D call. This CDR3 has 13 amino acids. Germline V lookup: CDR1 LGHNA, CDR2 YNFKEQ. V gave up 2 bases and J gave up 5 bases, with 9 bases separating them. In DNA form, the CDR3 reads TGTGCCAGCAGCCAACGTAACGGGGAGACCCAGTACTTC. Translated, it gives CASSQRNGETQYF.

The genes are TRBV29-1 and TRBJ2-7; 7 positions agree with TRBD2. The J segment lost 7 bases and the V segment lost 6 bases, leaving 12 bases of the junction unmatched. The CDR3 is made up of 13 amino acids. The germline V gene has CDR1 SQVTM and CDR2 ANQGSEA. The CDR3 reads CSVGGAIYNEQYF. The CDR3 nucleotides are TGCAGCGTGGGAGGGGCCATATACAATGAGCAGTACTTC.

The gene calls are TRBV12-3 or TRBV12-4 and TRBJ1-1; the match to TRBD1 covers 8 bases. This CDR3 contains 15 residues. V gave up 3 bases and J gave up 5 bases; unmatched junction bases: 8. CDR3 DNA: TGTGCCAGCAGTTTCTCAGGGGGCAGAGATACTGAAGCTTTCTTT. Amino acids: CASSFSGGRDTEAFF.

The CDR3 spells CASSLYGSGDEQYF. As DNA, the CDR3 is TGTGCCAGCAGTTTATACGGGAGTGGCGACGAGCAGTACTTC. The gene calls are TRBV27 and TRBJ2-5; TRBD2 is a possible D gene (6 bases). The J call is in doubt because the DNA end fits TRBJ2-7 better. The CDR3 extends over 14 amino acids. CDR1 MNHEY and CDR2 SMNVEV come from the germline V gene (reference sequence).

This clonotype appeared a few times. The V gene is TRBV24-1, the J gene TRBJ2-2; 10 nucleotides agree with TRBD2. Germline V gene data show CDR1 as KGHDR and CDR2 as SFDVKD. Trimming took 7 bases from V and 2 from J; bases not matched to a gene: 6. This CDR3 has 16 residues. CDR3 in DNA: TGTGCCACCAGCGCTAGCGGGAGTTCTAACACCGGGGAGCTGTTTTTT. Translated, it gives CATSASGSSNTGELFF.

The chain employs TRBV5-1 and TRBJ2-7; maybe TRBD1 (7 bases). Germline CDR1 reads SGHRS; CDR2 reads YFSETQ. The CDR3 extends over 16 amino acids. Trimming cost V 4 bases and J 0 bases, with 17 bases left between them. CDR3 residues: CASSPGGTVSSYEQYF. CDR3 DNA: TGCGCCAGCAGCCCTGGAGGGACAGTGAGCTCCTACGAGCAGTACTTC.

This clonotype appeared a few times. The chain combines TRBV7-2 with TRBJ2-7, with D possibly TRBD2 on 5 matching bases. The CDR3 length is 16 residues. Looked up from germline, CDR1 is SGHTA and CDR2 is FQGNSA. Trimming took 2 bases from V and 2 from J, leaving 16 bases between them. Written as DNA, the CDR3 is TGTGCCAGCAGCTTATTACCGACTACCGTACCCTACGAGCAGTACTTC. This codes for CASSLLPTTVPYEQYF.

CDR3 sequence: CASSVGGGSGYTF. In DNA, the CDR3 is TGTGCCAGCAGCGTTGGGGGGGGCTCTGGCTACACCTTC. The chain uses TRBV7-6 and TRBJ1-2; D may be TRBD1 (6 bases). The germline gives CDR1 SGHVS, CDR2 FNYEAQ. Trimming left V 5 bases short and J 7 bases short, with 14 bases between. The CDR3 contains 13 residues.

This clonotype occurred many times. V gene TRBV20-1 combines with J gene TRBJ2-7; 8 nucleotides line up with TRBD2. The germline CDR1 and CDR2 sequences are DFQATT and SNEGSKA (reference sequence). This CDR3 is 12 amino acids long. The ends lost 4 bases at V and 4 bases at J; junction bases unmatched: 3. The CDR3 reads CSATRGGYEQYF. The CDR3 DNA reads as TGCAGTGCTACTCGGGGGGGTTACGAGCAGTACTTC.

This clonotype was counted only a few times. The chain recombines TRBV6-5 with TRBJ1-1, with no clear D. Germline assignment: CDR1 MNHEY and CDR2 SVGAGI. This CDR3 contains 14 residues. V was clipped by 3 bases and J by 1 base, with 9 bases between them. The CDR3: CASSYSRQNTEAFF. The CDR3 DNA reads as TGTGCCAGCAGTTATTCAAGACAGAACACTGAAGCTTTCTTT.

There are a few counts of this clonotype. The chain has TRBV15 and TRBJ1-5, with a possible D match to TRBD1 (5 bases). Between the trimmed V and J ends, which lost 1 base and 2 bases, there was a span of 12 bases. The length of the CDR3 is 16 residues. Germline lookup yields CDR1 LNHNV and CDR2 YYDKDF (reference sequence). CDR3 in DNA: TGTGCCACCAGCAGAGTCCACCGAGGGGGCAATCAGCCCCAGCATTTT. Translated: CATSRVHRGGNQPQHF.

This clonotype has just a few counts. This chain connects TRBV7-9 to TRBJ1-2, with D maybe TRBD1 (6 bases). Trimming shortened V by 5 bases and J by 4 bases, and 17 bases separated the two germline ends. This CDR3 has 15 amino acids. Germline assignment: CDR1 SEHNR and CDR2 FQNEAQ (reference sequence). The CDR3 loop is CASSRLQGHLYGYTF. CDR3 DNA: TGTGCCAGCAGCCGCCTCCAGGGGCACCTCTATGGCTACACCTTC.